The T cell receptor (beta chain) described here comes from a study of cytomegalovirus exposure and HLA in healthy donors. Study context: Unique TCRs numbering some 80 million, obtained from HLA-typed donors, made up an early data release. Study outcomes and limitations: Apparent HLA restriction characterized most CMV-associated TCR beta chains in a later analysis. An Asian-associated ancestry cluster reportedly showed fewer N-insertions than the roughly 670-donor mean in a later analysis.

Concerning this clone: Its specificity is unknown.

The PCR ran on 60 Vbeta and 13 Jbeta primers. Clones were sequenced by immunoSEQ multiplex PCR, and TCRdb holds only the in-frame ones, with some missing. Of about 130,000 clones listed, 70% to 80% are singletons. V was trimmed by 0 bases and J by 4 bases, leaving 16 bases between them. The CDR3 covers 16 residues. The germline gives CDR1 MNHEY, CDR2 SVGAGI. Donors counted as nominally healthy when sampled, yet unrecorded immune exposures were likely. The clonotype comes from a young man in good health and CMV-seronegative. The chain is built from TRBV6-5 and TRBJ2-7, with D possibly TRBD1 on 6 matching bases. Material: PBMCs. CDR3 DNA sequence: TGTGCCAGCAGTTACTCGACTTCTCGGACAGAATACGAGCAGTACTTC. This gives the protein CASSYSTSRTEYEQYF.